Here is one TCR beta chain with its context. What it binds is not known. This sample is part of a study of cytomegalovirus exposure and HLA in healthy donors. Findings and limits, study-wide: Later genetic work tied a missense DCLRE1C variant to beta-chain V and J trimming. Previously analyzed data showed that most TCR beta V segments were productive at a frequency of about 87% or about 30%.

PCR used 60 Vbeta primers and 13 Jbeta primers. TCRdb's table, derived via immunoSEQ multiplex PCR, lists solely in-frame clones and lacks some. The sample records around 150,000 clones, 79% being singletons. The germline V gene encodes CDR1 MNHEY and CDR2 SVGAGI. The CDR3 sequence is 14 residues long. Trimming stripped 2 bases from V and 0 bases from J, with 7 bases between. The V and J genes are TRBV6-5 and TRBJ1-2; the D is unclear. The specimen was PBMCs. The TCR sequence derives from a man between 35 and 55 years old in good health and CMV-seronegative. Here the CDR3 DNA reads TGTGCCAGCAGTTACGTCCAGGCTAACTATGGCTACACCTTC. Its protein is CASSYVQANYGYTF.